The 6 T cell receptor beta chains below come from one sample, sequenced in a study of T cells in women clearing cervical HPV infection. Sequencing was performed with immunoSEQ multiplex PCR; in TCRdb, only in-frame clones are kept and a portion is missing. This listing includes some 33,000 clones. The sample was blood buffy coat. The receptors here all came from a woman between 18 and 69 years old with a cervical HPV16 infection that either progressed to CIN3+ or cleared (not recorded which).

Of note for this clone: The observed sequence ends 3 residues before the CDR3 terminus, with the missing tail filled in from the germline J gene. The chain recombines TRBV11-3 with TRBJ1-1, with D maybe TRBD1 (6 bases). CDR3 size: 14 residues. The germline CDR1 and CDR2 sequences are SGHNT and YENEEA. V was trimmed by 3 bases and J by 1 base, leaving 9 bases between them. CDR3 DNA, as far as it was read: TGTGCCAGCAGCTTGGGACACCCGAACACTGAA. Encoded protein: CASSLGHPNTE. The full CDR3 sequence reads CASSLGHPNTEAFF. Combining the CDR3 with reference TRBV11-3 and TRBJ1-1 gives the whole variable domain EAGVVQSPRYKIIEKKQPVAFWCNPISGHNTLYWYLQNLGQGPELLIRYENEEAVDDSQLPKDRFSAERLKGVDSTLKIQPAELGDSAVYLCASSLGHPNTEAFFGQGTRLTVV.

As to this clone: The read ends 3 residues before the CDR3 terminus; that terminus is restored from the germline J gene. This chain uses TRBV6-2 or TRBV6-3 with TRBJ1-5, with TRBD1 matching 7 bases. In germline, CDR1 is MNHEY, CDR2 SVGEGT. The J segment lost 8 bases and the V segment lost 6 bases, leaving 10 bases of the junction unmatched. The CDR3 length is 14 residues. Incomplete CDR3 DNA: TGTGCCAGCAGCCAGGGACAGCCGTTGGAGCCC. Translated: CASSQGQPLEP. The entire CDR3 protein is CASSQGQPLEPQHF.

The CDR3 region is CASRDRGDTGELFF. CDR3 DNA (partial): TGTGCCAGTAGGGACAGGGGAGACACCGGGGAG. V is TRBV6-4 and J is TRBJ2-2, with TRBD1 matching over 10 bases. Sequencing ends 3 residues short of the CDR3 end; the germline J gene provides the rest. This CDR3 has 14 amino acids. The germline V gene encodes CDR1 MRHNA and CDR2 SNTAGT. J gave up 3 bases and V 9 bases, and 4 bases lay outside the gene matches.

CDR3 DNA (partial): TGTGCCAGCTCACCTCTTTACAGGGGGAGCTCCTACAATGAG. Protein product: CASSPLYRGSSYNE. The full-length CDR3 reads as CASSPLYRGSSYNEAFF. The chain uses TRBV18 and TRBJ1-1; 8 bases are a match to TRBD1. The CDR3 goes on 3 residues after the read ends, and that part is filled in from the germline J gene. The CDR3 loop spans 17 amino acids. Germline values: CDR1 KGHSH, CDR2 LQKENI.

In the case of this clone: The DNA ends 3 residues before the CDR3 does, and the rest of the CDR3 is filled in from the germline J gene. This sample includes further DNA sequences coding for the same CDR3. The chain couples TRBV5-5 to TRBJ1-3; 9 bases are shared with TRBD1. V lost 3 bases and J lost 2; bases outside the gene matches: 3. Germline assignment: CDR1 SGHKS and CDR2 YYEKEE (reference sequence). The CDR3 length is 15 residues. The DNA read from the CDR3 is TGTGCCAGCAGCTCGACAGGGGGGACTGGAAACACC. Its translation is CASSSTGGTGNT. The full CDR3 protein is CASSSTGGTGNTIYF.

Concerning this clone itself: The CDR3 is cut off 3 residues early in the read; its end comes from the germline J gene. The chain couples TRBV7-8 to TRBJ2-5, with TRBD1 identical over 11 bases. Germline CDR1 SGHVS, CDR2 FQNEAQ. The length of the CDR3 is 17 residues. Trimming took 4 bases from V and 5 from J; bases not matched to a gene: 12. The CDR3 loop reads CASSSGLLRDRGETQYF. The part of the CDR3 DNA that was read is TGTGCCAGCAGCTCAGGGCTGCTCCGGGACAGGGGGGAGACC.